This TCR beta chain originates from a study of blood T cell repertoires in COVID-19. About the research overall: The United States, Italy and Spain supplied acute and convalescent COVID-19 samples. Sample material is recorded as cDNA or gDNA derived from T cells, B-cell-depleted T cells, or PBMCs.

Here immunoSEQ multiplex PCR was the method, and the copy in TCRdb shows in-frame clones only, minus some. The sample lists roughly 300,000 clones; about 85% were seen once. The CDR3 is 15 residues long. Categorization into cohorts depended on clinical history that participants reported. Two consecutive negative NP/OP PCR tests, clearance, or resolved symptoms defined Cohort 3 recovery. This clonotype was obtained from a woman aged 25 to 39 who had recovered from COVID-19. V is TRBV21-1 and J is TRBJ1-1; the table assigns TRBD1, which was not confirmed against the DNA. TRBV21-1 is noted as a pseudogene. The sample taken for sequencing was PBMCs or T cells enriched from blood (not recorded which). DNA for the CDR3: TGTGCCAGCAGCAACCCTACAGGGGTTTATGCTGAAGCTTTCTTT. Translating gives CASSNPTGVYAEAFF.